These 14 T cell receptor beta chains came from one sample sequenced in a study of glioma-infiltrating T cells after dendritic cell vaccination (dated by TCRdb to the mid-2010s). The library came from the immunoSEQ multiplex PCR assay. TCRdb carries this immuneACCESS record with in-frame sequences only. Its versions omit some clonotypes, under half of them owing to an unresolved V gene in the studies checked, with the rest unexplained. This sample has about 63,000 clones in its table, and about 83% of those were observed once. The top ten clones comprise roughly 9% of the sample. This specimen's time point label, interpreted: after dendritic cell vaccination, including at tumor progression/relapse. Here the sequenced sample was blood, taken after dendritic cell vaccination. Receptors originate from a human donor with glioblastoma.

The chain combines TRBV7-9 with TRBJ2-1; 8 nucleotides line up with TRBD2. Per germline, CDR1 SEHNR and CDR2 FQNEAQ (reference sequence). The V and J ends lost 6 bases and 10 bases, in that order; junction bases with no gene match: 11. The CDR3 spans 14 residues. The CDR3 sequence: CASSSTGGGREQFF. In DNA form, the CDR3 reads TGTGCCAGCAGTTCCACCGGGGGGGGCAGGGAGCAGTTCTTC.

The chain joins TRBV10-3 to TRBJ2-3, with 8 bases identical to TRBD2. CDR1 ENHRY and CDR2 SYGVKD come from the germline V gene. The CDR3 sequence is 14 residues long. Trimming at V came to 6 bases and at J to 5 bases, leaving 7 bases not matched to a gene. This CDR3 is CAIRLSGGRDTQYF. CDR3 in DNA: TGTGCCATCAGATTAAGCGGGGGCAGAGATACGCAGTATTTT.

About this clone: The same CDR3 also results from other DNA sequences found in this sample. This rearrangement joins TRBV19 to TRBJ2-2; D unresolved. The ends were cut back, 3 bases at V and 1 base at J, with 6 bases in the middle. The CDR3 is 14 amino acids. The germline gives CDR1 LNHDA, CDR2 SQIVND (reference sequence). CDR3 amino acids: CASSISGNTGELFF. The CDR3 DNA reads TGTGCCAGTAGTATTTCGGGGAACACCGGGGAGCTGTTTTTT. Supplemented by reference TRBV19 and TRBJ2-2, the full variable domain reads DGGITQSPKYLFRKEGQNVTLSCEQNLNHDAMYWYRQDPGQGLRLIYYSQIVNDFQKGDIAEGYSVSREKKESFPLTVTSAQKNPTAFYLCASSISGNTGELFFGEGSRLTVL.

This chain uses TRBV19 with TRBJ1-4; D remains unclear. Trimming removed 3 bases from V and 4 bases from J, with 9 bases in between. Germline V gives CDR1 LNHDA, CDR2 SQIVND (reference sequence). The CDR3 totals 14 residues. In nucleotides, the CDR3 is TGTGCCAGTAGTATCCGGGAAATTAATGAAAAACTGTTTTTT. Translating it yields CASSIREINEKLFF. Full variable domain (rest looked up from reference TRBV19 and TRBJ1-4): DGGITQSPKYLFRKEGQNVTLSCEQNLNHDAMYWYRQDPGQGLRLIYYSQIVNDFQKGDIAEGYSVSREKKESFPLTVTSAQKNPTAFYLCASSIREINEKLFFGSGTQLSVL.

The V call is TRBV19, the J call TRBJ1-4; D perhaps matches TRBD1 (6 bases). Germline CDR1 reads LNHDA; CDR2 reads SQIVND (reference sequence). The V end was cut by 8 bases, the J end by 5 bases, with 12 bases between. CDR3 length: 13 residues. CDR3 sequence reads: CASSQRGNEKLFF. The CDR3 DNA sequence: TGTGCCAGTTCCCAGAGGGGGAATGAAAAACTGTTTTTT.

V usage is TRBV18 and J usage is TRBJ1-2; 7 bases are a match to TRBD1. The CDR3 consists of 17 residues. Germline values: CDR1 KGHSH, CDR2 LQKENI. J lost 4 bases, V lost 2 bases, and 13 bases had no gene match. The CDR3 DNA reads TGTGCCAGCTCACCAAGGGGGCAAGGCCCCTCTAGCTATGGCTACACCTTC. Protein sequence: CASSPRGQGPSSYGYTF.

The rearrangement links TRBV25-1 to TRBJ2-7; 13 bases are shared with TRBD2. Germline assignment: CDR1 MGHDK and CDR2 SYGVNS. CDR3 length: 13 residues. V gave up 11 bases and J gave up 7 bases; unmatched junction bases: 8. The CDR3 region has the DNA TGTGCCCGGGTGGCACTAGCGGGAGGGGAGCAGTACTTC. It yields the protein CARVALAGGEQYF.

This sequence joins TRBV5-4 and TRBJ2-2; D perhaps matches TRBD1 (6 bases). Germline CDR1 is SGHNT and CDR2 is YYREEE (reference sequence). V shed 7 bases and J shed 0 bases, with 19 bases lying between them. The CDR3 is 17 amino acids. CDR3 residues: CASGGTHSDANTGELFF. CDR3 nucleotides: TGTGCCAGCGGTGGGACACATAGCGACGCGAACACCGGGGAGCTGTTTTTT.

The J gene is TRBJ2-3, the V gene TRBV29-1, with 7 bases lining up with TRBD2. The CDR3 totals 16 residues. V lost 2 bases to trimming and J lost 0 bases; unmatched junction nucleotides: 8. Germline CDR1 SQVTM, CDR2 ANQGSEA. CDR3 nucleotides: TGCAGCGTTGAACATACTAGCGCAACTAGCACAGATACGCAGTATTTT. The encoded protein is CSVEHTSATSTDTQYF.

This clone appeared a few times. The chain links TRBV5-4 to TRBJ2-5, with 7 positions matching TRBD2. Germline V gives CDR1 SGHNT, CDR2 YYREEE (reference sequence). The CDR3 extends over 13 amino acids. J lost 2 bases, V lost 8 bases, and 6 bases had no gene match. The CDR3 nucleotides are TGTGCCAGTGGGGGGGAACATCAAGAGACCCAGTACTTC. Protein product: CASGGEHQETQYF.

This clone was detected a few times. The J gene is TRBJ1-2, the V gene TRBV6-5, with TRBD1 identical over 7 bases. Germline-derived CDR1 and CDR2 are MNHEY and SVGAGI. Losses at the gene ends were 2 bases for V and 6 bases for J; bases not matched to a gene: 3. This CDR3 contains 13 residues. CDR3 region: CASSYDRVNGYTF. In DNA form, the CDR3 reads TGTGCCAGCAGTTACGACAGGGTTAATGGCTACACCTTC.

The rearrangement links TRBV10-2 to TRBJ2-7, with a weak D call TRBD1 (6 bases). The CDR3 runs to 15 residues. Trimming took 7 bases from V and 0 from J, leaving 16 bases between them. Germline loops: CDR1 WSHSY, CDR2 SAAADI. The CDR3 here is CASTSQGTSSYEQYF. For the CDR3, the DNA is TGCGCCAGCACGTCGCAGGGGACCAGCTCCTACGAGCAGTACTTC.

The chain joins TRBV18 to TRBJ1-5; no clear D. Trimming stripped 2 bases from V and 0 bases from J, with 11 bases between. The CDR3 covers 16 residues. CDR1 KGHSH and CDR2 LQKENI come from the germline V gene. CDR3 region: CASSPRAGDSNQPQHF. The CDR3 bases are TGTGCCAGCTCACCAAGGGCCGGGGATAGCAATCAGCCCCAGCATTTT.

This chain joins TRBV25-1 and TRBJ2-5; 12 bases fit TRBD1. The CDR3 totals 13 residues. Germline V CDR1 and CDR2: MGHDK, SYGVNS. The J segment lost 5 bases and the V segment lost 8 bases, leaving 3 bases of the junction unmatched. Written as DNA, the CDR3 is TGTGCCAGCCGGGACAGGGGGCACGAGACCCAGTACTTC. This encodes CASRDRGHETQYF.